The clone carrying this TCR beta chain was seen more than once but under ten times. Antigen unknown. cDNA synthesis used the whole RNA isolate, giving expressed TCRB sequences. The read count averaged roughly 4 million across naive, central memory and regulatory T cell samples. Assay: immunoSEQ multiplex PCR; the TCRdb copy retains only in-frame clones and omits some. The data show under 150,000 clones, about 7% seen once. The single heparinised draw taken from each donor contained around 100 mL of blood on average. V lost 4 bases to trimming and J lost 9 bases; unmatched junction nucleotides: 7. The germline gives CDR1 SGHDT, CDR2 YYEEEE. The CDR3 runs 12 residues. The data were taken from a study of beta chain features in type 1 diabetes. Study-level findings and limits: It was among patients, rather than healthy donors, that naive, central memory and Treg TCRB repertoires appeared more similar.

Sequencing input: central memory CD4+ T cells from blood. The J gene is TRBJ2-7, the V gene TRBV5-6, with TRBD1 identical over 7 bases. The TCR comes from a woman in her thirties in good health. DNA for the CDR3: TGTGCCAGCAGCCGTACAGGGGTTGCGCAGTACTTC. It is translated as CASSRTGVAQYF. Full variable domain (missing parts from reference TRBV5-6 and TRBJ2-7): DAGVTQSPTHLIKTRGQQVTLRCSPKSGHDTVSWYQQALGQGPQFIFQYYEEEERQRGNFPDRFSGHQFPNYSSELNVNALLLGDSALYLCASSRTGVAQYFGPGTRLTVT.